The 13 T cell receptor beta chains below all came from one sample that was sequenced in a study of beta chain features in type 1 diabetes. TCRB transcripts that were expressed got sequenced, as all of the isolated RNA had been reverse transcribed. The data were produced by immunoSEQ multiplex PCR, yet TCRdb's version contains in-frame clones alone and is incomplete. The sample yields hundreds of thousands of clones, about 63% seen once. The sequenced sample consisted of naive CD4+ T cells from blood. Every receptor here comes from a man under 40 in good health.

The V and J genes are TRBV7-9 and TRBJ2-7; D not resolved. The germline V gene has CDR1 SEHNR and CDR2 FQNEAQ (reference sequence). V lost 2 bases, J lost 2 bases, and 10 bases lay in between. CDR3 length: 14 residues. CDR3 in amino acids: CASSLMGGTYEQYF. For the CDR3, the DNA is TGTGCCAGCAGCTTAATGGGCGGAACCTACGAGCAGTACTTC.

The gene calls are TRBV7-2 and TRBJ2-3; TRBD2 matches 10 bases. Trimming cost V 6 bases and J 2 bases; bases outside gene matches: 14. Looked up from germline, CDR1 is SGHTA and CDR2 is FQGNSA. This CDR3 spans 18 amino acids. Here the CDR3 DNA reads TGTGCCAGCAGACCGCCCCAAGTAGCGGGGGGTACCACAGATACGCAGTATTTT. Translation gives CASRPPQVAGGTTDTQYF.

The rearrangement uses TRBV9 and TRBJ2-5; D is uncertain. The CDR3 runs to 13 residues. Trimming left V 3 bases short and J 0 bases short, with 6 bases between. Germline-derived CDR1 and CDR2 are SGDLS and YYNGEE. This CDR3 reads CASSASDQETQYF. The CDR3 DNA is TGTGCCAGCAGCGCTTCGGACCAAGAGACCCAGTACTTC.

This clone was counted between two and nine times. The V call is TRBV7-2, the J call TRBJ2-1; D is ambiguous. V was clipped by 3 bases and J by 0 bases, with 9 bases between them. Germline CDR1 and CDR2: SGHTA and FQGNSA. This CDR3 comprises 15 residues. CDR3 in DNA: TGTGCCAGCAGCTTCGCGGCGGACTCCTACAATGAGCAGTTCTTC. Residues: CASSFAADSYNEQFF.

This rearrangement joins TRBV29-1 to TRBJ2-5; D is perhaps TRBD1 (5 bases). CDR1 is SQVTM and CDR2 is ANQGSEA in the germline V gene. The CDR3 has 13 residues. V lost 3 bases, J lost 4 bases, and 12 bases lay in between. CDR3 nucleotide sequence: TGCAGCGTTGAGTCCAGGGTTGGAGAGACCCAGTACTTC. Its protein product is CSVESRVGETQYF.

This clone was detected once. The genes are TRBV25-1 and TRBJ2-3, with 9 bases aligning to TRBD2. Looked up from germline, CDR1 is MGHDK and CDR2 is SYGVNS. V shed 6 bases, J shed 3 bases, and the junction held 13 bases outside the gene matches. There are 17 residues in the CDR3. This CDR3 is CASSGSGRSLITDTQYF. For the CDR3, the DNA is TGTGCCAGCAGCGGTAGCGGGAGAAGCTTAATTACAGATACGCAGTATTTT. Drawing the rest from reference TRBV25-1 and TRBJ2-3, the complete variable domain is EADIYQTPRYLVIGTGKKITLECSQTMGHDKMYWYQQDPGMELHLIHYSYGVNSTEKGDLSSESTVSRIRTEHFPLTLESARPSHTSQYLCASSGSGRSLITDTQYFGPGTRLTVL.

This clone was counted only a few times. The chain uses TRBV20-1 and TRBJ2-4, with no clear D. V was shortened by 4 bases and J by 6 bases, with 7 bases between the two germline ends. The CDR3 contains 11 residues. Germline CDR1 DFQATT, CDR2 SNEGSKA (reference sequence). The CDR3 region has the DNA TGCAGTGCTACAGACTTAAACATTCAGTACTTC. Translated, it gives CSATDLNIQYF.

The chain combines TRBV5-1 with TRBJ2-4, with TRBD2 as a possible D gene (5 bases). V was shortened by 5 bases and J by 7 bases, with 19 bases between the two germline ends. This CDR3 has 15 amino acids. Germline-derived CDR1 and CDR2 are SGHRS and YFSETQ. The CDR3 region is CASRVPGTHPNIQYF. The CDR3 DNA is TGCGCCAGCAGGGTTCCGGGAACTCACCCTAACATTCAGTACTTC.

This clone was seen a few times. The V and J genes are TRBV29-1 and TRBJ2-7; 7 bases line up with TRBD1. Germline CDR1 and CDR2: SQVTM and ANQGSEA. J gave up 5 bases and V 3 bases, and 4 bases lay outside the gene matches. This CDR3 has 12 amino acids. This CDR3 is CSVDQGVHEQYF. The CDR3 DNA reads as TGCAGCGTTGACCAGGGGGTACACGAGCAGTACTTC.

The rearrangement links TRBV30 to TRBJ2-5, with 10 bases aligning to TRBD1. This CDR3 is 12 amino acids long. CDR1 and CDR2 from the germline V gene are GTSNPN and SVGIG (reference sequence). The V gene end was trimmed by 5 bases and the J gene end by 7 bases; junction bases not matched to a gene: 4. The CDR3, as DNA: TGTGCCTGGGGACAGGGGGTCGGGACCCAGTACTTC. This sequence encodes CAWGQGVGTQYF.

V gene TRBV11-2 combines with J gene TRBJ2-7; D is possibly TRBD1 (6 bases). The CDR3 loop spans 13 amino acids. Germline V gives CDR1 SGHAT, CDR2 FQNNGV. V was clipped by 6 bases and J by 6 bases, with 15 bases between them. The CDR3 DNA is TGTGCCAGCAGTTCTCTACCAGGGGCCGAGCAGTACTTC. Translated: CASSSLPGAEQYF.

This chain's CDR3 is CASSQDQGTSQFF. DNA of the CDR3: TGCGCCAGCAGCCAAGATCAAGGGACTAGTCAGTTCTTC. The chain joins TRBV4-3 to TRBJ2-1; 8 positions agree with TRBD2. Trimming cost V 0 bases and J 13 bases; bases outside gene matches: 5. Germline CDR1 is LGHNA and CDR2 is YSLEER. This CDR3 has 13 residues.

This clone showed up just a few times. At the DNA level, this CDR3 is encoded by other sequences in the same sample as well. The chain is built from TRBV7-2 and TRBJ2-1, with D possibly being TRBD1 (5 bases). Trimming removed 5 bases from V and 0 bases from J, with 11 bases in between. Per germline, CDR1 SGHTA and CDR2 FQGNSA. This CDR3 contains 15 residues. CDR3 sequence: CASSVQGSSYNEQFF. The CDR3 coding sequence is TGTGCCAGCAGCGTGCAGGGATCCTCCTACAATGAGCAGTTCTTC.